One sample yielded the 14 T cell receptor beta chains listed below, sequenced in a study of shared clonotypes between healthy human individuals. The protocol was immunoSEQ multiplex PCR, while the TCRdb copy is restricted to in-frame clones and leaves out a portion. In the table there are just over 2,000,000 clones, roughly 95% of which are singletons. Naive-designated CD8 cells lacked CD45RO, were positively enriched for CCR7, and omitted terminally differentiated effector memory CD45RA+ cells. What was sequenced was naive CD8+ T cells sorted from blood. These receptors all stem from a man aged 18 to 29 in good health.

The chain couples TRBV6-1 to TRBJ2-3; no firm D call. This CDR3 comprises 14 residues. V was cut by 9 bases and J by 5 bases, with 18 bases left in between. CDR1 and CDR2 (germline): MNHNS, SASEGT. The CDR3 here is CASSRAVAGDTQYF. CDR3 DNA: TGTGCCAGTAGCCGGGCCGTCGCTGGAGATACGCAGTATTTT.

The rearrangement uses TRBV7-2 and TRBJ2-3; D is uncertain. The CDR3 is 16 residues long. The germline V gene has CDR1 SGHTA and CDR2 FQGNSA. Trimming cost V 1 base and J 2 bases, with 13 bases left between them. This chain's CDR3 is CASSLGVSQSTDTQYF. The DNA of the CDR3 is TGTGCCAGCAGCTTAGGGGTTTCACAGTCCACAGATACGCAGTATTTT.

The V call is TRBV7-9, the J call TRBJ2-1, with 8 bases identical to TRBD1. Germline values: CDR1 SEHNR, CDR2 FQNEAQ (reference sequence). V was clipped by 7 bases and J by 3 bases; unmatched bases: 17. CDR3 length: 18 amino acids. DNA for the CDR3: TGTGCCAGCAACCCGCCACAGGGGGAGATCTCATTCTACAATGAGCAGTTCTTC. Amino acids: CASNPPQGEISFYNEQFF.

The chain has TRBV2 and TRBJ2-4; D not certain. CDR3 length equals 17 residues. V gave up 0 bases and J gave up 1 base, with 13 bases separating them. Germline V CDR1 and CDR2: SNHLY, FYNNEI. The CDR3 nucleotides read TGTGCCAGCAGTGAAGCTCCCGGTGAGGCGGCCAAAAACATTCAGTACTTC. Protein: CASSEAPGEAAKNIQYF.

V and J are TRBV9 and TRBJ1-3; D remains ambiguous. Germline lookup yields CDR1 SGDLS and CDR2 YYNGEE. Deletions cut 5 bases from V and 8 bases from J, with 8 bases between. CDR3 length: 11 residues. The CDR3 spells CASRSADTIYF. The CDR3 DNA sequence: TGTGCCAGCAGATCCGCCGACACCATATATTTT.

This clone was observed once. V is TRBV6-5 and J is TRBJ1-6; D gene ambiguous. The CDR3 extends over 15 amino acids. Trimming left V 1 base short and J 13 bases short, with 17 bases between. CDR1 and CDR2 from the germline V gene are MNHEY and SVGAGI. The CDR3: CASSYWPDLREPLHF. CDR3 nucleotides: TGTGCCAGCAGTTACTGGCCAGACCTGCGAGAGCCCCTCCACTTT.

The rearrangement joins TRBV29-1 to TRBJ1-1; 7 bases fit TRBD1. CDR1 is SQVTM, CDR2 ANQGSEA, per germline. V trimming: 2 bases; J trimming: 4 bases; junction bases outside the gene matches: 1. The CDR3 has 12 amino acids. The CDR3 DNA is TGCAGCGTTGAATCAGGGGGCACTGAAGCTTTCTTT. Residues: CSVESGGTEAFF.

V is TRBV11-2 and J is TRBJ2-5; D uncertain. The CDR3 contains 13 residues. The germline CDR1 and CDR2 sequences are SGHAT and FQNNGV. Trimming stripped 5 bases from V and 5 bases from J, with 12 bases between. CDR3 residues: CASSPPLWETQYF. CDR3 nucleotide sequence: TGTGCCAGCAGCCCCCCGCTTTGGGAGACCCAGTACTTC.

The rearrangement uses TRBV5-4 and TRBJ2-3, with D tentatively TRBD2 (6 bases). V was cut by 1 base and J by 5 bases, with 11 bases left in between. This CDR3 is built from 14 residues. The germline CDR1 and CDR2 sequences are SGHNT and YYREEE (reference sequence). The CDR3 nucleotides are TGTGCCAGCAGCTTGTGGTTGGAGGGAGATACGCAGTATTTT. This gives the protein CASSLWLEGDTQYF.

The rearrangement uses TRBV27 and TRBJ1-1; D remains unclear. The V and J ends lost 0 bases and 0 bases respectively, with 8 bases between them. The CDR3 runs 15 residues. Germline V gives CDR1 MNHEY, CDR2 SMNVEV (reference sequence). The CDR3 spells CASSLSTDLNTEAFF. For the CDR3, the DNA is TGTGCCAGCAGTTTATCGACCGACCTGAACACTGAAGCTTTCTTT.

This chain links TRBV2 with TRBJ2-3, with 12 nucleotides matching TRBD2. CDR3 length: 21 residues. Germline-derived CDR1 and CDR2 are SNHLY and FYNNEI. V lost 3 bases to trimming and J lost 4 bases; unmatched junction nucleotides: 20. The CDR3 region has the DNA TGTGCCAGCAGTGATCCGAATGTGACTAGCGGGAGAGAAGTTTATTCAGATACGCAGTATTTT. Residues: CASSDPNVTSGREVYSDTQYF.

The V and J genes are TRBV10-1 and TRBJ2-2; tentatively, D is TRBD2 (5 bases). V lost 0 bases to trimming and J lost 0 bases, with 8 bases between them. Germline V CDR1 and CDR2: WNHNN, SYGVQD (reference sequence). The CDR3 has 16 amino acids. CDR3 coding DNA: TGCGCCAGCAGTGAGTCTGTCGGGGCGAACACCGGGGAGCTGTTTTTT. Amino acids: CASSESVGANTGELFF.

For the CDR3, the DNA is TGTGCCAGCTCACCCATGACAGGGGTCGACTATGGCTACACCTTC. Translating gives CASSPMTGVDYGYTF. The V gene is TRBV18, the J gene TRBJ1-2; 8 bases are shared with TRBD1. J was trimmed by 3 bases and V by 3 bases; bases with no gene match: 6. This CDR3 is 15 amino acids long. Germline CDR1 reads KGHSH; CDR2 reads LQKENI.

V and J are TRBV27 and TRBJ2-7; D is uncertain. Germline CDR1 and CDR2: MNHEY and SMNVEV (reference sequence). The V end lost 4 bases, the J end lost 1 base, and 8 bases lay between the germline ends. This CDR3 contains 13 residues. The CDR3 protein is CASSYKPSYEQYF. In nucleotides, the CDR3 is TGTGCCAGCAGTTACAAGCCGTCCTACGAGCAGTACTTC.